This TCR beta chain came from a study of T cell responses to AZD1222 COVID-19 vaccine (dated by TCRdb to about 2021). About the full investigation: TCR sequencing was performed for over 230 trial participants, of whom about 200 were given two doses of AZD1222 and roughly 25 were given two doses of MenACWY control vaccine. Trial participants were enrolled by age into 18-55, 56-69 and 70-plus year subgroups, with about 150, 28 and 57 TCR-sequenced participants respectively.

The CDR3 regions of human TCRbeta chains were subjected to immunosequencing. The paper's data handling went like this. Repertoire TCRs were checked for matches against a reference library of SARS-CoV-2-specific TCRs that had been generated using the MIRA antigen-specificity platform. Breadth was defined as the fraction of unique TCRs that were SARS-CoV-2-associated. Depth was defined as the fraction of total T cells that were SARS-CoV-2-associated. Using the MIRA data, each spike-specific TCR was mapped to the spike region that the TCR reacts to and placed in a CD4 or CD8 class. Log10-transformed breadth and depth values were compared by one-way ANOVA with Sidak's multiple comparisons tests. TCRdb provides this immuneACCESS table in a form limited to in-frame rearrangements. Some clones are lacking; in checked studies, under half of them reflect an unresolved V gene, and why the rest are absent is not known. V, J and clone size reflect that table, while D and trimming were determined from the DNA. Recorded for this sample are tens of thousands of clones; roughly 90% of them occurred a single time. About 8% of the sample belongs to the ten largest clones.

A word on this clone: The target of this receptor is not known. No clone much larger than this one lies a single base away; base qualities are absent.

This sample's time point label indicates: about 28 days (+/-7) after the second vaccine dose. Because spike-specific TCR depth and breadth did not differ between the two schedules, AZD1222 recipients who got a second dose at roughly 4 weeks were pooled with those who got a second dose at roughly 12 weeks. Vaccinee samples came from UK trials COV001 and COV002, including a single-blind randomized controlled phase 2/3 trial of AZD1222 (ChAdOx1 nCoV-19) in healthy adults. For TCRbeta chain sequencing, PBMC samples were collected from trial participants at day 0 and at day 28 after the second dose. The paper as a whole reports these results and caveats: In the small 56-69-year group, the increase in depth fell short of significance, most likely because of low power. A significant rise in spike-specific TCR breadth and depth was observed after two AZD1222 doses relative to day 0 and relative to MenACWY recipients. Vaccine-associated CD4 TCRs spanned the whole spike protein, with dominant responses in regions 160-218 and 743-854. Because no samples from the day 14 peak response were available, repertoires could be characterized only after the peak T cell response. Only five or six AZD1222 recipients were SARS-CoV-2 seropositive at baseline, limiting conclusions about previously exposed vaccinees. Most participants were white British and females outnumbered males, and the authors suggested that clonal diversity may have been underestimated. Reportedly, close to half of the unique spike-specific TCRs recognized epitopes lying outside the regions that are mutated in the B.1.351 and B.1.1.7 variants.

For CDR1 and CDR2, the germline V gene (reference sequence) lists LNHDA and SQIVND. Trimming removed 5 bases from V and 0 bases from J, leaving 14 bases between the germline ends. The CDR3, cysteine through phenylalanine, is 16 amino acids long. CDR3 DNA is the only sequence kept; it has 48 bases, read in frame from the first base. The chain couples TRBV19 to TRBJ2-4; the D gene cannot be named for sure. This TCR derives from an adult who received the AZD1222 COVID-19 vaccine. Sequencing was performed on peripheral blood, taken 28 days after the second AZD1222 dose. The DNA reads as follows: TGTGCCAGTAGTCTAACACTCGCCAGAGCCAAAAACATTCAGTACTTC. Its protein is CASSLTLARAKNIQYF.